The clone carrying this T cell receptor (beta chain) showed up just a few times. Its antigen is currently unknown. These data are taken from a study of T cells in Graves' hyperthyroidism and ophthalmopathy. Study as a whole: Blood from the periphery was taken at initial diagnosis, before any treatment.

The CDR3 covers 13 residues. V gave up 6 bases and J gave up 7 bases, with 13 bases separating them. Germline V gene data show CDR1 as MNHNS and CDR2 as SASEGT. Amplification of TCR beta CDR3 regions was performed using RNA transcripts as template. An initial round of RT-PCR targeting the TCR CDR3 relied on the HTBI primer set. TCRdb passed the multiplex PCR reads through MiXCR, listing each CDR3 protein once. The table has about 420,000 distinct CDR3 sequences, roughly 15% seen once. Findings of the study overall: Researchers found most expanded thyroid clonotypes above 0.001 in blood as well. In simple terms, a model built on 13 V-J features told ophthalmopathy apart from stable hyperthyroidism.

V is TRBV6-1 and J is TRBJ1-5, with D tentatively TRBD1 (6 bases). The TCR originated in a woman under 30 with Graves' hyperthyroidism. The specimen was blood. The CDR3 region has the DNA TGTGCCAGCAGCCGCGGGGGCTTCCAGCCCCAGCATTTT. Translating it yields CASSRGGFQPQHF.